The 27 T cell receptor beta chains below come from one sample, sequenced in a study of T cells in tuberculosis. Libraries were prepared by immunoSEQ multiplex PCR; TCRdb keeps only in-frame clonotypes and omits some of them. This table has roughly 33,000 clones, about nine tenths appearing once. The sample was PBMCs. All receptors come from a donor aged 5 to 30 with latent tuberculosis or without tuberculosis infection.

In its sample, this clone was seen once. The CDR3 spells CASSFVDRGSLWIEQYF. The CDR3 nucleotides are TGTGCCAGCAGCTTCGTGGACAGGGGTTCTCTTTGGATAGAGCAGTACTTC. The V gene is TRBV7-2, the J gene TRBJ2-7, with 9 bases matching TRBD1. The V segment lost 3 bases and the J segment 7 bases; nucleotides outside the gene matches: 16. CDR1 and CDR2 from the germline V gene are SGHTA and FQGNSA. The CDR3 extends over 17 amino acids.

The genes are TRBV5-1 and TRBJ1-4; D may be TRBD1 (5 bases). V was shortened by 3 bases and J by 8 bases, with 17 bases between the two germline ends. This CDR3 contains 15 residues. Germline loops: CDR1 SGHRS, CDR2 YFSETQ. CDR3 DNA sequence: TGCGCCAGCAGCTGGGGCTCCCCCGCGGACGAAAAACTGTTTTTT. This sequence encodes CASSWGSPADEKLFF. Filled out from reference TRBV5-1 and TRBJ1-4, the complete variable domain reads KAGVTQTPRYLIKTRGQQVTLSCSPISGHRSVSWYQQTPGQGLQFLFEYFSETQRNKGNFPGRFSGRQFSNSRSEMNVSTLELGDSALYLCASSWGSPADEKLFFGSGTQLSVL.

The chain carries TRBV15 and TRBJ2-6; a possible D gene is TRBD2 (6 bases). The CDR3 has 17 residues. With 0 bases removed from V and 1 base from J, the gap between germline ends came to 10 bases. Germline V gives CDR1 LNHNV, CDR2 YYDKDF (reference sequence). The CDR3: CATSRDPGTSGANVLTF. For the CDR3, the DNA is TGTGCCACCAGCAGAGATCCAGGGACTTCTGGGGCCAACGTCCTGACTTTC.

The chain couples TRBV7-8 to TRBJ1-6, with D maybe TRBD1 (5 bases). Trimming took off 7 bases at V and 4 bases at J, with 20 bases between the two ends. CDR1 is SGHVS, CDR2 FQNEAQ, per germline. This CDR3 spans 17 amino acids. The CDR3 sequence is CASTLRGGGSYNSPLHF. CDR3 nucleotides: TGTGCCAGCACCCTCCGCGGGGGGGGTTCGTATAATTCACCCCTCCACTTT.

V usage is TRBV28 and J usage is TRBJ1-3, with 7 bases lining up with TRBD1. This CDR3 comprises 14 residues. Germline values: CDR1 MDHEN, CDR2 SYDVKM. V lost 7 bases and J lost 0; bases outside the gene matches: 3. CDR3 sequence: CASTDRSSGNTIYF. The CDR3 coding sequence is TGTGCCAGCACGGACAGGAGCTCTGGAAACACCATATATTTT.

The chain recombines TRBV7-8 with TRBJ2-3; 14 bases are shared with TRBD2. V shed 5 bases, J shed 5 bases, and the junction held 9 bases outside the gene matches. Germline values: CDR1 SGHVS, CDR2 FQNEAQ. This CDR3 is 17 amino acids long. The CDR3, as DNA: TGTGCCAGCAGCCGTCCGGGACTAGCGGGAGAAGGAGATACGCAGTATTTT. It translates to CASSRPGLAGEGDTQYF.

The V and J genes are TRBV7-9 and TRBJ1-1, with D possibly TRBD1 on 6 matching bases. The CDR3 spans 14 residues. Trimming removed 5 bases at V and 1 base at J, with 11 bases between. The germline CDR1 and CDR2 sequences are SEHNR and FQNEAQ (reference sequence). As DNA, the CDR3 is TGTGCCAGCAGCCCCGGGACACCGAACACTGAAGCTTTCTTT. Translated: CASSPGTPNTEAFF.

This clone was recorded only once. The chain is built from TRBV5-5 and TRBJ2-7; tentative D call: TRBD1 (5 bases). Trimming shortened V by 1 base and J by 3 bases, and 11 bases separated the two germline ends. Germline V gene lookup returns CDR1 SGHKS and CDR2 YYEKEE (reference sequence). This CDR3 is 14 amino acids long. The CDR3 is CASSLRQGNYEQYF. The CDR3 nucleotides are TGTGCCAGCAGCTTGCGTCAGGGAAACTACGAGCAGTACTTC.

In this sample, this clone turned up once. The genes are TRBV9 and TRBJ2-7, with D unclear. Germline V lookup: CDR1 SGDLS, CDR2 YYNGEE. Trimming cost V 4 bases and J 3 bases, with 5 bases left between them. CDR3 length equals 11 residues. In nucleotides, the CDR3 is TGTGCCAGCAGCCCCCACTACGAGCAGTACTTC. It is translated as CASSPHYEQYF.

This rearrangement joins TRBV29-1 to TRBJ2-2; 7 bases are shared with TRBD2. The CDR3 length is 13 residues. V lost 5 bases and J lost 5; bases outside the gene matches: 5. Germline V CDR1 and CDR2: SQVTM, ANQGSEA. The CDR3 DNA reads TGCAGCGTTCGCGGGGGAGATACCGGGGAGCTGTTTTTT. It yields the protein CSVRGGDTGELFF.

This clone was counted a single time. This chain joins TRBV6-1 and TRBJ2-7; 12 bases fit TRBD2. The CDR3 is 15 residues long. The germline gives CDR1 MNHNS, CDR2 SASEGT. Unmatched junction bases numbered 8, after V lost 6 bases and J lost 5 bases. The CDR3 reads CASSQTSGSPNEQYF. The CDR3 coding sequence is TGTGCCAGCAGCCAGACTAGCGGGAGTCCTAACGAGCAGTACTTC.

This clone has just one count. V gene TRBV9 combines with J gene TRBJ2-7, with a possible D match to TRBD2 (5 bases). V shed 0 bases and J shed 3 bases, with 13 bases lying between them. Germline-derived CDR1 and CDR2 are SGDLS and YYNGEE. The CDR3 loop spans 15 amino acids. This CDR3 is CASSVEFGGGYEQYF. CDR3 nucleotides: TGTGCCAGCAGCGTAGAATTTGGCGGAGGCTACGAGCAGTACTTC. Full variable domain (rest looked up from reference TRBV9 and TRBJ2-7): DSGVTQTPKHLITATGQRVTLRCSPRSGDLSVYWYQQSLDQGLQFLIQYYNGEERAKGNILERFSAQQFPDLHSELNLSSLELGDSALYFCASSVEFGGGYEQYFGPGTRLTVT.

This sequence joins TRBV7-2 and TRBJ2-5, with D possibly TRBD1 on 5 matching bases. The CDR3 is made up of 15 amino acids. Deletions cut 3 bases from V and 2 bases from J, with 13 bases between. CDR1 SGHTA and CDR2 FQGNSA come from the germline V gene. In DNA, the CDR3 is TGTGCCAGCAGCTTTACTGGGGCCAAACAAGAGACCCAGTACTTC. Its translation: CASSFTGAKQETQYF. Full variable domain (missing parts from reference TRBV7-2 and TRBJ2-5): GAGVSQSPSNKVTEKGKDVELRCDPISGHTALYWYRQSLGQGLEFLIYFQGNSAPDKSGLPSDRFSAERTGGSVSTLTIQRTQQEDSAVYLCASSFTGAKQETQYFGPGTRLLVL.

The chain combines TRBV5-4 with TRBJ2-1; D unclear. The CDR3 contains 13 residues. Germline assignment: CDR1 SGHNT and CDR2 YYREEE (reference sequence). V shed 6 bases and J shed 4 bases, with 11 bases lying between them. For the CDR3, the DNA is TGTGCCAGCACAGCGACGCAGTACAATGAGCAGTTCTTC. Encoded protein: CASTATQYNEQFF.

This chain connects TRBV7-3 to TRBJ2-6, with unresolved D. The CDR3 consists of 16 residues. CDR1 is SGHTA, CDR2 FQGTGA, per germline. Trimming took 4 bases from V and 0 from J, leaving 10 bases between them. CDR3 amino acids: CASSSRQLSGANVLTF. The CDR3 coding sequence is TGTGCCAGCAGCTCACGTCAACTCTCTGGGGCCAACGTCCTGACTTTC. The full variable domain, rest sourced from reference TRBV7-3 and TRBJ2-6, is GAGVSQTPSNKVTEKGKYVELRCDPISGHTALYWYRQSLGQGPEFLIYFQGTGAADDSGLPNDRFFAVRPEGSVSTLKIQRTERGDSAVYLCASSSRQLSGANVLTFGAGSRLTVL.

CDR3 protein: CASSLGGNTEAFF. The CDR3, as DNA: TGTGCCAGCAGCCTCGGGGGGAACACTGAAGCTTTCTTT. The gene calls are TRBV28 and TRBJ1-1; possible D gene TRBD1, 5 bases. The CDR3 spans 13 residues. The germline V gene has CDR1 MDHEN and CDR2 SYDVKM. Trimming cost V 6 bases and J 1 base, with 9 bases left between them.

Here the CDR3 DNA reads TGTGCCAGCACGGCCGGACAGGGGCTTCAAGAGACCCAGTACTTC. Translating gives CASTAGQGLQETQYF. This chain uses TRBV27 with TRBJ2-5, with TRBD1 matching 9 bases. The CDR3 is made up of 15 amino acids. Trimming took 7 bases from V and 2 from J; bases not matched to a gene: 8. Germline lookup yields CDR1 MNHEY and CDR2 SMNVEV (reference sequence).

The rearrangement links TRBV19 to TRBJ2-1; weak D call: TRBD1 (6 bases). The CDR3 spans 14 residues. The germline V gene encodes CDR1 LNHDA and CDR2 SQIVND (reference sequence). The ends were cut back, 6 bases at V and 4 bases at J, with 13 bases in the middle. The CDR3, as DNA: TGTGCCAGTAGCTGGACAGCTTTTTACAATGAGCAGTTCTTC. The encoded protein is CASSWTAFYNEQFF.

The rearrangement joins TRBV6-6 to TRBJ1-1; the match to TRBD1 covers 11 bases. CDR3 length: 15 amino acids. The trim removed 2 bases at V and 6 bases at J, leaving 5 bases unmatched. Germline CDR1 is MNHNY and CDR2 is SVGAGI (reference sequence). CDR3 sequence reads: CASSYGTGGSAEAFF. CDR3 nucleotide sequence: TGTGCCAGCAGTTACGGGACAGGGGGGTCCGCTGAAGCTTTCTTT.

This rearrangement joins TRBV11-2 to TRBJ1-5; 8 nucleotides line up with TRBD1. CDR1 is SGHAT, CDR2 FQNNGV, per germline. The CDR3 has 14 amino acids. V lost 5 bases, J lost 2 bases, and 2 bases stayed unmatched. This chain's CDR3 is CASSQTGGNQPQHF. Written as DNA, the CDR3 is TGTGCCAGCAGCCAGACAGGGGGCAATCAGCCCCAGCATTTT.

The chain is built from TRBV7-8 and TRBJ1-1; maybe TRBD1 (5 bases). V was shortened by 1 base and J by 0 bases, with 9 bases between the two germline ends. This CDR3 is built from 15 residues. In germline, CDR1 is SGHVS, CDR2 FQNEAQ. The CDR3 loop reads CASSLDQGLNTEAFF. CDR3 bases: TGTGCCAGCAGCTTAGACCAGGGCTTGAACACTGAAGCTTTCTTT.

The chain is built from TRBV5-1 and TRBJ1-2; perhaps TRBD1 as D (5 bases). Germline V CDR1 and CDR2: SGHRS, YFSETQ. The CDR3 loop spans 14 amino acids. Trimming shortened V by 2 bases and J by 0 bases, and 8 bases separated the two germline ends. The CDR3 region is CASSLDRANYGYTF. The CDR3 nucleotides read TGCGCCAGCAGCTTAGACAGAGCTAACTATGGCTACACCTTC.

This chain joins TRBV7-9 and TRBJ2-2, with 7 positions matching TRBD1. Germline V gene lookup returns CDR1 SEHNR and CDR2 FQNEAQ (reference sequence). Germline trimming cut 3 bases from V and 3 bases from J; bases unmatched to any gene: 4. This CDR3 has 15 amino acids. CDR3 sequence reads: CASSFLQGHTGELFF. CDR3 bases: TGTGCCAGCAGCTTCCTACAGGGGCACACCGGGGAGCTGTTTTTT.

The V gene is TRBV6-5, the J gene TRBJ1-5; D is possibly TRBD1 (6 bases). Germline CDR1 MNHEY, CDR2 SVGAGI. V lost 5 bases and J lost 5, with 13 bases in between. The CDR3 loop spans 14 amino acids. The CDR3 protein is CASSSRQEDQPQHF. For the CDR3, the DNA is TGTGCCAGCAGTAGCAGACAGGAGGATCAGCCCCAGCATTTT.

The CDR3 sequence: CASSPSGGNQPQHF. CDR3 DNA: TGTGCCAGCTCACCCTCGGGGGGTAATCAGCCCCAGCATTTT. The genes are TRBV18 and TRBJ1-5; D is possibly TRBD1 (5 bases). The CDR3 totals 14 residues. Trimming pared 3 bases from V and 4 bases from J, leaving 10 bases between. Germline CDR1 reads KGHSH; CDR2 reads LQKENI.

The CDR3 here is CASSPGTSGSNEQFF. The CDR3 DNA follows: TGTGCCAGCAGCCCCGGGACTAGCGGGTCTAATGAGCAGTTCTTC. V is TRBV11-2 and J is TRBJ2-1; 12 bases are shared with TRBD2. Germline CDR1 and CDR2: SGHAT and FQNNGV. The ends lost 5 bases at V and 7 bases at J; junction bases unmatched: 6. The CDR3 contains 15 residues.

The J gene is TRBJ1-1, the V gene TRBV19; D is unresolved. This CDR3 is 13 amino acids long. CDR1 is LNHDA and CDR2 is SQIVND in the germline V gene (reference sequence). Trimming removed 2 bases from V and 11 bases from J, with 15 bases in between. The CDR3 region has the DNA TGTGCCAGTAGTATAAGCAGCCCAGGTGTGGCTTTCTTT. It yields the protein CASSISSPGVAFF.